These 14 T cell receptor beta chains were all obtained from the same sample, sequenced in a study of response to subunit inactivated influenza vaccine. Each CDR3 protein is one row after TCRdb ran MiXCR on the RT-PCR reads. Here the sample spans about 780,000 distinct CDR3 sequences, about a fifth being singletons. The material sequenced was PBMCs from blood, taken 4 to 6 days after vaccination. The source is a man aged 45 to 65 who received an inactivated influenza vaccine.

This clonotype was seen a handful of times. V usage is TRBV12-3 or TRBV12-4 and J usage is TRBJ2-7; perhaps TRBD2 as D (6 bases). There are 15 residues in the CDR3. Trimming took off 5 bases at V and 2 bases at J, with 16 bases between the two ends. In DNA form, the CDR3 reads TGTGCCAGCAGTGGGAGGTCCAGCTTTCCCTACGAGCAGTACTTC. Translation: CASSGRSSFPYEQYF.

This rearrangement joins TRBV5-1 to TRBJ1-4; the D is unclear. The V and J ends lost 3 bases and 3 bases respectively, with 12 bases between them. This CDR3 region has 15 residues. The germline V gene has CDR1 SGHRS and CDR2 YFSETQ. The CDR3 nucleotides are TGCGCCAGCAGCTACACCGCCCTGGCTAATGAAAAACTGTTTTTT. This gives the protein CASSYTALANEKLFF. Variable domain in full (rest from reference TRBV5-1 and TRBJ1-4): KAGVTQTPRYLIKTRGQQVTLSCSPISGHRSVSWYQQTPGQGLQFLFEYFSETQRNKGNFPGRFSGRQFSNSRSEMNVSTLELGDSALYLCASSYTALANEKLFFGSGTQLSVL.

The rearrangement joins TRBV3-1 to TRBJ2-5; the D gene is possibly TRBD2 (7 bases). Germline V gene lookup returns CDR1 LGHDT and CDR2 YNNKEL (reference sequence). The CDR3 contains 15 residues. V dropped 3 bases and J dropped 4 bases, with 15 bases sitting between them. CDR3 loop: CASSQLGGQVETQYF. The CDR3 DNA is TGTGCCAGCAGCCAGCTGGGGGGGCAAGTAGAGACCCAGTACTTC.

This chain links TRBV6-5 with TRBJ2-7, with 11 bases aligning to TRBD2. CDR1 MNHEY and CDR2 SVGAGI come from the germline V gene. The CDR3 runs to 18 residues. Losses at the gene ends were 0 bases for V and 2 bases for J; bases not matched to a gene: 9. The CDR3 DNA sequence: TGTGCCAGCAGTTACTCGAAGGCTAGCGGGGGGTTGACCTACGAGCAGTACTTC. Encoded protein: CASSYSKASGGLTYEQYF.

The V gene is TRBV9, the J gene TRBJ2-1; 8 nucleotides agree with TRBD2. This CDR3 spans 15 amino acids. Unmatched junction bases numbered 6, after V lost 0 bases and J lost 7 bases. Germline loops: CDR1 SGDLS, CDR2 YYNGEE. This CDR3 reads CASSVAGGSWNEQFF. CDR3 nucleotides: TGTGCCAGCAGCGTAGCGGGAGGGTCTTGGAATGAGCAGTTCTTC.

The V gene is TRBV7-8, the J gene TRBJ2-3, with D possibly TRBD2 on 5 matching bases. The CDR3 totals 15 residues. The ends were cut back, 2 bases at V and 1 base at J, with 10 bases in the middle. CDR1 SGHVS and CDR2 FQNEAQ come from the germline V gene. In DNA form, the CDR3 reads TGTGCCAGCAGCTTAAAGCGGATACGCACAGATACGCAGTATTTT. Translated: CASSLKRIRTDTQYF.

This clonotype was counted only a few times. The chain is built from TRBV5-1 and TRBJ2-3; either TRBD1 or TRBD2 may fit D (5 bases each). Trimming pared 3 bases from V and 4 bases from J, leaving 15 bases between. CDR3 length: 15 amino acids. In germline, CDR1 is SGHRS, CDR2 YFSETQ. CDR3 sequence reads: CASSSDGAWSDTQYF. The CDR3 bases are TGCGCCAGCAGCTCTGACGGGGCCTGGTCAGATACGCAGTATTTT.

This clonotype was picked up a small number of times. V and J are TRBV20-1 and TRBJ2-3; D perhaps matches TRBD1 (6 bases). With 5 bases removed from V and 2 bases from J, the gap between germline ends came to 17 bases. The germline CDR1 and CDR2 sequences are DFQATT and SNEGSKA (reference sequence). This CDR3 contains 15 residues. DNA for the CDR3: TGCAGTGCTCCAGAGGGGGTGCGGCCCACAGATACGCAGTATTTT. Amino acids: CSAPEGVRPTDTQYF.

The V gene is TRBV7-8, the J gene TRBJ2-3; perhaps D is TRBD1 or TRBD2 (7 bases each). Germline-derived CDR1 and CDR2 are SGHVS and FQNEAQ. V lost 5 bases and J 5 bases, leaving 17 bases between the germline ends. The CDR3 is made up of 15 amino acids. CDR3 sequence: CASSAARGGRDTQYF. CDR3 coding DNA: TGTGCCAGCAGCGCCGCCAGGGGGGGTAGAGATACGCAGTATTTT.

The chain recombines TRBV9 with TRBJ2-3; perhaps TRBD2 as D (5 bases). The V gene lost 0 bases and the J gene lost 1 base, with 9 bases spanning the gap. Germline V gene sequence: CDR1 SGDLS, CDR2 YYNGEE. CDR3 length: 15 amino acids. CDR3: CASSVAGKGTDTQYF. The CDR3 DNA sequence: TGTGCCAGCAGCGTAGCGGGGAAGGGCACAGATACGCAGTATTTT.

This clonotype occurred many times. This chain connects TRBV5-1 to TRBJ2-1; D assignment may be TRBD1 or TRBD2 (5 bases each). The CDR3 loop spans 15 amino acids. Germline CDR1 SGHRS, CDR2 YFSETQ. Trimming removed 2 bases at V and 4 bases at J, with 13 bases between. The CDR3 DNA follows: TGCGCCAGCAGCTTAGTAGTGGGGGATTACAATGAGCAGTTCTTC. This codes for CASSLVVGDYNEQFF.

This clonotype was recorded at least ten times. The chain carries TRBV4-3 and TRBJ2-1; no clear D. The CDR3 covers 13 residues. Per germline, CDR1 LGHNA and CDR2 YSLEER. V was trimmed by 4 bases and J by 9 bases, leaving 13 bases between them. The CDR3 protein is CASSPNSYGEQFF. The DNA of the CDR3 is TGCGCCAGCAGCCCCAACTCCTACGGTGAGCAGTTCTTC.

This clonotype has a handful of counts. J is TRBJ1-5 and V is TRBV6-1; TRBD1 is a possible D gene (6 bases). The CDR3 totals 16 residues. Trimming left V 1 base short and J 3 bases short, with 13 bases between. Germline CDR1 is MNHNS and CDR2 is SASEGT. DNA for the CDR3: TGTGCCAGCAGTGAAGAACAGGGTAGCCCCAATCAGCCCCAGCATTTT. Translating gives CASSEEQGSPNQPQHF.

The chain is built from TRBV21-1 and TRBJ2-6; the table's D gene call, TRBD1, was not cross checked with the DNA. TRBV21-1 is a pseudogene locus. The CDR3 totals 19 residues. The CDR3 reads CASSPYTLTGNSGANVLTF. CDR3 DNA: TGTGCCAGCAGCCCCTACACCCTTACAGGAAACTCTGGGGCCAACGTCCTGACTTTC.